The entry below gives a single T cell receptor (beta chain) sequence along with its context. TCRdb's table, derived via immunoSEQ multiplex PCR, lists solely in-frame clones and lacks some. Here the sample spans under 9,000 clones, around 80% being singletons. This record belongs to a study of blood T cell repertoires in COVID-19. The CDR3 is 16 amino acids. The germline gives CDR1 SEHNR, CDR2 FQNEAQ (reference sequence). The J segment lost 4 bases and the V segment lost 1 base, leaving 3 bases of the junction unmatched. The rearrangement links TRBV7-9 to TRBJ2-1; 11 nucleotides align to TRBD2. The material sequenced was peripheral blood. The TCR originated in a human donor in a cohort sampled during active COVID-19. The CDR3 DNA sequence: TGTGCCAGCAGCTTAGGGCTAGCGGGGGGTTACAATGAGCAGTTCTTC. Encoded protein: CASSLGLAGGYNEQFF.